The source of this TCR beta chain is a study of cytomegalovirus exposure and HLA in healthy donors. The PCR made use of 60 Vbeta and 13 Jbeta primers. Data came from immunoSEQ multiplex PCR; TCRdb stores just in-frame clones and leaves some out. The repertoire has about 120,000 clones, under 12% of them found once; the top ten carry roughly 4.2%. This CDR3 contains 14 residues. The germline gives CDR1 SNHLY, CDR2 FYNNEI. The V end lost 5 bases, the J end lost 0 bases, and 8 bases lay between the germline ends. The sample was PBMCs. The chain carries TRBV2 and TRBJ2-1, with unresolved D. The TCR sequence derives from a woman younger than 35 in good health and CMV-seropositive. CDR3 sequence reads: CASSPLSSYNEQFF. CDR3 DNA sequence: TGTGCCAGCAGTCCGCTGAGCTCCTACAATGAGCAGTTCTTC.